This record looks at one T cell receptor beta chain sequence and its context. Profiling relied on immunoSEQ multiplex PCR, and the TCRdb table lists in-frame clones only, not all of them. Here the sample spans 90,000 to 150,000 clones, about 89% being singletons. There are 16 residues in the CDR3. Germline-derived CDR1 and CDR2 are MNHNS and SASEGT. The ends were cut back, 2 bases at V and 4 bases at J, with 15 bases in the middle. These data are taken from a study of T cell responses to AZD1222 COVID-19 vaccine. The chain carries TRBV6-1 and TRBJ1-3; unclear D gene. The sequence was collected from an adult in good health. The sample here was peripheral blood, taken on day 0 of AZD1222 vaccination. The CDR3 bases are TGTGCCAGCAGTGAACGTCCGGGCTGGACCGGAAACACCATATATTTT. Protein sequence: CASSERPGWTGNTIYF.